This T cell receptor (beta chain) stems from a study of tumor-infiltrating lymphocytes in localized non-small cell lung cancer. Study summary: Some samples were collected after neoadjuvant chemotherapy; smokers, never-smokers and several histologies were included.

Broader study findings: Each assay used a separate piece of the same tissue. IM1 and IM2 tumors showed no difference in T-cell fraction. Higher tumor T cell infiltration than in uninvolved lung was supported by TCRbeta sequencing.

Profiled with immunoSEQ multiplex PCR; TCRdb holds only in-frame clones, not every one. This table holds about 12,000 clones, 65% to 85% found once. This CDR3 has 13 amino acids. Germline-derived CDR1 and CDR2 are SGDLS and YYNGEE. Trimming took off 2 bases at V and 0 bases at J, with 5 bases between the two ends. In regard to this clone: Its antigen is not identified.

V gene TRBV9 combines with J gene TRBJ1-1; D unclear. This TCR was recovered from a human donor with non-small cell lung cancer. Input material: lung tumor tissue. The CDR3 sequence is CASSVQVNTEAFF. The CDR3 DNA is TGTGCCAGCAGCGTCCAGGTGAACACTGAAGCTTTCTTT. Full variable domain (remainder filled in from reference TRBV9 and TRBJ1-1): DSGVTQTPKHLITATGQRVTLRCSPRSGDLSVYWYQQSLDQGLQFLIQYYNGEERAKGNILERFSAQQFPDLHSELNLSSLELGDSALYFCASSVQVNTEAFFGQGTRLTVV.